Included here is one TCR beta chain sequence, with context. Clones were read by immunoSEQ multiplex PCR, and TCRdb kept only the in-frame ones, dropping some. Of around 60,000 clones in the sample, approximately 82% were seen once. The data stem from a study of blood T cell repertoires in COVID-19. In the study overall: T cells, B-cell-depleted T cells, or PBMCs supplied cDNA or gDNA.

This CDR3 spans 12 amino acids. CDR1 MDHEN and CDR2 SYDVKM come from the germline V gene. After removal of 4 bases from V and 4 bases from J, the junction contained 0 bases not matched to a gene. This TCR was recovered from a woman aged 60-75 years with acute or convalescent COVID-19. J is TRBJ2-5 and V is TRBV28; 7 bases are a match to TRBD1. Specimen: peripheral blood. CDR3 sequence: CASSYRGETQYF. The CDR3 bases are TGTGCCAGCAGTTACAGGGGAGAGACCCAGTACTTC. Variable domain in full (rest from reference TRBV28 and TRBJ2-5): DVKVTQSSRYLVKRTGEKVFLECVQDMDHENMFWYRQDPGLGLRLIYFSYDVKMKEKGDIPEGYSVSREKKERFSLILESASTNQTSMYLCASSYRGETQYFGPGTRLLVL.